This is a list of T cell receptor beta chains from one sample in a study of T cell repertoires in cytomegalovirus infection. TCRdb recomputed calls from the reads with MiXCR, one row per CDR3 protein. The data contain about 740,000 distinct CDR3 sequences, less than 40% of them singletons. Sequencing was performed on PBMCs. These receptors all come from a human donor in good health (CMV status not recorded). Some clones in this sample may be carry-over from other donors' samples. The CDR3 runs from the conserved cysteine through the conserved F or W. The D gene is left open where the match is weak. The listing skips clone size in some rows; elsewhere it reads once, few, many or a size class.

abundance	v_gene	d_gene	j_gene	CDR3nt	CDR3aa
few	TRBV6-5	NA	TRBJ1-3	TGTGCCAGCAGCCGCGGGGGTCCTGGAAACACCATATATTTT	CASSRGGPGNTIYF
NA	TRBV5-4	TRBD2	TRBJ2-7	TGTGCCAGCAGCATCGGGGGGGGGTCAGGGCCCTACGAGCAGTACTTC	CASSIGGGSGPYEQYF
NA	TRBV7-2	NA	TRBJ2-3	TGTGCCAGCAGCTTGGTAGGCCTCCACACAGATACGCAGTATTTT	CASSLVGLHTDTQYF
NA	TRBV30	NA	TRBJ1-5	TGTGCCTGGAGTGTCGGACAGAGCAATCAGCCCCAGCATTTT	CAWSVGQSNQPQHF
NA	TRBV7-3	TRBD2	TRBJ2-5	TGTGCCAGCAGCCGCCAGCGGGGGGACGGGGAGACCCAGTACTTC	CASSRQRGDGETQYF
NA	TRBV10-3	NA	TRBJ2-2	TGTGCCATAAAACACAGACTCAACACCGGGGAGCTGTTTTTT	CAIKHRLNTGELFF
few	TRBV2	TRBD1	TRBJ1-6	TGTGCCAGCATCCTGGGACAGGGCGGTAATTCACCCCTCCACTTT	CASILGQGGNSPLHF
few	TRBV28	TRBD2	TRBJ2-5	TGTGCCAGCAGTTCCTGGGGTAGCGGGACCCAAGAGACCCAGTACTTC	CASSSWGSGTQETQYF
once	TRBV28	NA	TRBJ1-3	TGTGCCAGGAGGACAGCAACCTCTGGAAACACCATATATTTT	CARRTATSGNTIYF
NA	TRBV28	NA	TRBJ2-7	TGTGCCAGCGGGGTAACAAAAACCTACGAGCAGTACTTC	CASGVTKTYEQYF
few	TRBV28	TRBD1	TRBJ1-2	TGTGCCAGCAGTTCAGATGACAGGGCGCTCTATGGCTACACCTTC	CASSSDDRALYGYTF
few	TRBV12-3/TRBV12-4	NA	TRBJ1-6	TGTGCCAGCAGCGCTGGACCAAACACCCGATCACCCCTCCACTTT	CASSAGPNTRSPLHF
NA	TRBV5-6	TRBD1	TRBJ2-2	TGTGCCAGCAGCTTAGCCCAGGGGGCCGGGGAGCTGTTTTTT	CASSLAQGAGELFF
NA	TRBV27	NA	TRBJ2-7	TGTGCCAGCAGTCCTTCCCCGGGCGAGCAGTACTTC	CASSPSPGEQYF
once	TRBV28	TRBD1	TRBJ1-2	TGTGCCAGCAGTTCGACAGGGCCCGGCTACACCTTC	CASSSTGPGYTF
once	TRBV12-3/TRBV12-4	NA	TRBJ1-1	TGTGCCAGCAGGTTTAGCGGGGCGAACACTGAAGCTTTCTTT	CASRFSGANTEAFF
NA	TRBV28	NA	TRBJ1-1	TGTGCCAGCACTCCCGGGCTGCAGGCTTTCTTT	CASTPGLQAFF
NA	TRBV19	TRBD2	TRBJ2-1	TGTGCCAGTAGTTGGGGACTAGCAGGTCATAGCTACAATGAGCAGTTCTTC	CASSWGLAGHSYNEQFF
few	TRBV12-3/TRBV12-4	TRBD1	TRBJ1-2	TGTGCCAGCAGTTTTAGACAGGGTCGGGGGAGGAGTGGCTACACCTTC	CASSFRQGRGRSGYTF
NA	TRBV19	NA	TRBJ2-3	TGTGCCAGCTGTGTGACCCACACAGATACGCAGTATTTT	CASCVTHTDTQYF
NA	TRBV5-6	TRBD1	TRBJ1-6	TGTGCCAGCAGCTCTGGACAGGTAGTAAATTCACCCCTCCACTTT	CASSSGQVVNSPLHF
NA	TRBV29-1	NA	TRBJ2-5	TGCAGCGTTGCTCAAATGCAGGGGAACCAGTACTTC	CSVAQMQGNQYF